The 32 T cell receptor beta chains below all came from one sample that was sequenced in a study of tumor-infiltrating lymphocytes in localized non-small cell lung cancer. The data were produced by immunoSEQ multiplex PCR, yet TCRdb's version contains in-frame clones alone and is incomplete. In the table there are just over 7,000 clones, 74% of which are singletons. The sequencing sample was made of uninvolved lung tissue not adjacent to the tumor. The receptors come from a human donor with non-small cell lung cancer.

This clone was picked up a small number of times. CDR3 nucleotide sequence: TGTGCCAGCAGCCCCCCACCGCTAGACACCGGGGAGCTGTTTTTT. Translation gives CASSPPPLDTGELFF. V is TRBV7-2 and J is TRBJ2-2, with unresolved D. V dropped 5 bases and J dropped 3 bases, with 13 bases sitting between them. The CDR3 has 15 residues. Germline CDR1 SGHTA, CDR2 FQGNSA. The complete variable domain, with remaining parts taken from reference TRBV7-2 and TRBJ2-2, reads GAGVSQSPSNKVTEKGKDVELRCDPISGHTALYWYRQSLGQGLEFLIYFQGNSAPDKSGLPSDRFSAERTGGSVSTLTIQRTQQEDSAVYLCASSPPPLDTGELFFGEGSRLTVL.

CDR3 loop: CASSRQENYGYTF. As DNA, the CDR3 is TGCGCCAGCAGTCGACAGGAAAACTATGGCTACACCTTC. J is TRBJ1-2 and V is TRBV5-1, with D perhaps matching TRBD1 (6 bases). Germline V gene lookup returns CDR1 SGHRS and CDR2 YFSETQ. Between the trimmed V and J ends, which lost 5 bases and 2 bases, there was a span of 10 bases. This CDR3 is 13 amino acids long.

The CDR3 DNA follows: TGTGCCTGGAGCGACCCCGGTACTAGCGGCCGCACCGGGGAGCTGTTTTTT. Its protein is CAWSDPGTSGRTGELFF. The V and J genes are TRBV30 and TRBJ2-2; 8 bases are shared with TRBD2. V gave up 3 bases and J gave up 4 bases; unmatched junction bases: 13. There are 17 residues in the CDR3. In germline, CDR1 is GTSNPN, CDR2 SVGIG (reference sequence).

This rearrangement joins TRBV7-9 to TRBJ2-3; 7 bases are a match to TRBD1. The CDR3 totals 15 residues. Germline CDR1 reads SEHNR; CDR2 reads FQNEAQ (reference sequence). J gave up 2 bases and V 7 bases, and 9 bases lay outside the gene matches. CDR3 nucleotides: TGTGCCAGCACGAGACAGGGTGGGTTCACAGATACGCAGTATTTT. Translation gives CASTRQGGFTDTQYF. The whole variable domain, filled in from reference TRBV7-9 and TRBJ2-3, reads DTGVSQNPRHKITKRGQNVTFRCDPISEHNRLYWYRQTLGQGPEFLTYFQNEAQLEKSRLLSDRFSAERPKGSFSTLEIQRTEQGDSAMYLCASTRQGGFTDTQYFGPGTRLTVL.

This clone has only one observation. Its ends do not fully match the called genes, so a read error is possible. The chain employs TRBV7-7 and TRBJ1-3; D gene uncertain. CDR1 and CDR2 from the germline V gene are SSHAT and FNYEAQ (reference sequence). This CDR3 has 13 residues. The CDR3: CASSLADGNTIYF. In nucleotides, the CDR3 is TGTGCTAGCAGCTTAGCCGATGGAAACACCATATATTTT.

J is TRBJ1-2 and V is TRBV30; possible D gene TRBD1, 5 bases. CDR1 is GTSNPN and CDR2 is SVGIG in the germline V gene (reference sequence). The CDR3 consists of 13 residues. V was pared by 0 bases and J by 8 bases, with 13 bases between. The CDR3 sequence is CAWSVFRAWGYTF. In nucleotides, the CDR3 is TGTGCCTGGAGTGTGTTCAGGGCTTGGGGCTACACCTTC.

CDR3: CASSLDRGANIQYF. The CDR3, as DNA: TGTGCCAGCAGCCTTGACAGGGGGGCAAACATTCAGTACTTC. J is TRBJ2-4 and V is TRBV7-2; 9 bases match TRBD1. CDR1 and CDR2 from the germline V gene are SGHTA and FQGNSA. The V segment lost 5 bases and the J segment 6 bases; nucleotides outside the gene matches: 5. The CDR3 length is 14 residues.

CDR3 nucleotides: TGTGCCAGCAGCTTCTCGCGGGGGTCTGACAATGAGCAGTTCTTC. Translated: CASSFSRGSDNEQFF. The chain has TRBV11-3 and TRBJ2-1, with 7 bases identical to TRBD2. J was trimmed by 5 bases and V by 3 bases; bases with no gene match: 7. Per the germline V gene, CDR1 is SGHNT and CDR2 is YENEEA. The CDR3 is 15 residues long.

The V call is TRBV19, the J call TRBJ1-2, with 11 positions matching TRBD1. Trimming cost V 10 bases and J 1 base; bases outside gene matches: 11. This CDR3 is built from 16 residues. CDR1 is LNHDA, CDR2 SQIVND, per germline (reference sequence). The CDR3 is CATLGQGGLFNYGYTF. CDR3 DNA sequence: TGTGCCACCCTGGGACAGGGGGGCCTTTTTAACTATGGCTACACCTTC.

This rearrangement joins TRBV27 to TRBJ1-3; D is uncertain. Germline CDR1 is MNHEY and CDR2 is SMNVEV (reference sequence). Trimming stripped 4 bases from V and 0 bases from J, with 10 bases between. This CDR3 comprises 15 residues. CDR3 protein: CASSSGGFSGNTIYF. The CDR3 DNA sequence: TGTGCCAGCAGTTCGGGAGGCTTCTCTGGAAACACCATATATTTT.

The V and J genes are TRBV19 and TRBJ2-3; TRBD2 matches 13 bases. Trimming cost V 6 bases and J 8 bases; bases outside gene matches: 8. This CDR3 is 15 amino acids long. The germline CDR1 and CDR2 sequences are LNHDA and SQIVND (reference sequence). In DNA, the CDR3 is TGTGCCAGTAGCACGACTAGCGGGGGGAGGGGTACGCAGTATTTT. Protein: CASSTTSGGRGTQYF.

The chain carries TRBV7-2 and TRBJ1-2; maybe TRBD1 (6 bases). The CDR3 totals 13 residues. V was pared by 0 bases and J by 5 bases, with 7 bases between. Per germline, CDR1 SGHTA and CDR2 FQGNSA. In nucleotides, the CDR3 is TGTGCCAGCAGCTTAGCTGGACAGTATGGCTACACCTTC. The encoded protein is CASSLAGQYGYTF. The full variable domain, completed using reference TRBV7-2 and TRBJ1-2, is GAGVSQSPSNKVTEKGKDVELRCDPISGHTALYWYRQSLGQGLEFLIYFQGNSAPDKSGLPSDRFSAERTGGSVSTLTIQRTQQEDSAVYLCASSLAGQYGYTFGSGTRLTVV.

Regarding this clone: At the DNA level, this CDR3 is encoded by other sequences in the same sample as well. J is TRBJ1-3 and V is TRBV9; D unresolved. The CDR3 runs 14 residues. The germline V gene encodes CDR1 SGDLS and CDR2 YYNGEE. V was shortened by 0 bases and J by 0 bases, with 4 bases between the two germline ends. CDR3 nucleotide sequence: TGTGCCAGCAGCGTAGAAGGCTCTGGAAACACCATATATTTT. Its translation: CASSVEGSGNTIYF.

The chain combines TRBV25-1 with TRBJ2-5; 9 bases agree with TRBD1. This CDR3 has 13 amino acids. CDR1 is MGHDK, CDR2 SYGVNS, per germline. V lost 6 bases and J lost 6; bases outside the gene matches: 5. The chain's CDR3 is CASRRGTGKTQYF. The CDR3 DNA is TGTGCCAGCAGGAGGGGGACAGGGAAGACCCAGTACTTC.

The chain uses TRBV27 and TRBJ1-1; no firm D call. CDR1 MNHEY and CDR2 SMNVEV come from the germline V gene (reference sequence). V lost 4 bases and J lost 6, with 12 bases in between. The CDR3 spans 13 residues. CDR3 sequence: CASSSWPGAEAFF. CDR3 sequence (DNA): TGTGCCAGCAGTTCCTGGCCGGGCGCTGAAGCTTTCTTT.

J is TRBJ2-2 and V is TRBV12-5; 7 bases match TRBD2. The V segment lost 0 bases and the J segment 6 bases; nucleotides outside the gene matches: 7. Germline CDR1 is LGHNT and CDR2 is FRNRAP. The CDR3 extends over 16 amino acids. In nucleotides, the CDR3 is TGTGCTAGTGGTTTGGTTTACGGGACTAACGCCGGGGAGCTGTTTTTT. This translates into CASGLVYGTNAGELFF.

As DNA, the CDR3 is TGTGCCAGCAGCCGCAGAGCCGGGGGCATTTATGGCTACACCTTC. This sequence encodes CASSRRAGGIYGYTF. The genes are TRBV7-8 and TRBJ1-2; D might be TRBD1 (6 bases). The ends were cut back, 5 bases at V and 5 bases at J, with 18 bases in the middle. This CDR3 spans 15 amino acids. Germline V lookup: CDR1 SGHVS, CDR2 FQNEAQ.

This chain joins TRBV25-1 and TRBJ2-5; TRBD2 agrees at 11 bases. CDR3 length: 16 amino acids. Unmatched junction bases numbered 1, after V lost 0 bases and J lost 1 base. Germline CDR1 is MGHDK and CDR2 is SYGVNS. The chain's CDR3 is CASSEYLAGGQETQYF. For the CDR3, the DNA is TGTGCCAGCAGTGAATATCTAGCGGGGGGCCAAGAGACCCAGTACTTC.

V gene TRBV29-1 combines with J gene TRBJ2-1; the match to TRBD1 covers 7 bases. Germline V gene lookup returns CDR1 SQVTM and CDR2 ANQGSEA. This CDR3 has 15 amino acids. J was trimmed by 7 bases and V by 4 bases; bases with no gene match: 13. CDR3 nucleotide sequence: TGCAGCGTTGGGCCCATACAGGGGAGCACAAATGAGCAGTTCTTC. Protein product: CSVGPIQGSTNEQFF.

This chain uses TRBV7-2 with TRBJ2-3; weak D call: TRBD2 (6 bases). The germline V and J ends were trimmed by 5 bases and 2 bases, with 11 bases remaining between them. CDR3 length equals 14 residues. The germline V gene has CDR1 SGHTA and CDR2 FQGNSA. Written as DNA, the CDR3 is TGTGCCAGCAGCGCCGGGACTTTCACAGATACGCAGTATTTT. It yields the protein CASSAGTFTDTQYF. Based on the CDR3 plus reference TRBV7-2 and TRBJ2-3, the full variable domain is GAGVSQSPSNKVTEKGKDVELRCDPISGHTALYWYRQSLGQGLEFLIYFQGNSAPDKSGLPSDRFSAERTGGSVSTLTIQRTQQEDSAVYLCASSAGTFTDTQYFGPGTRLTVL.

The chain joins TRBV19 to TRBJ1-1, with D maybe TRBD1 (6 bases). The CDR3 runs to 13 residues. CDR1 LNHDA and CDR2 SQIVND come from the germline V gene (reference sequence). V lost 5 bases, J lost 1 base, and 8 bases lay in between. Written as DNA, the CDR3 is TGTGCCAGTAGTTTACAGGGGAACACTGAAGCTTTCTTT. Amino acid sequence: CASSLQGNTEAFF.

The sample holds a few counts of this clone. V gene TRBV5-8 combines with J gene TRBJ2-1; D is ambiguous. Germline-derived CDR1 and CDR2 are SGHTS and YDEGEE. The CDR3 spans 15 residues. The V and J ends lost 0 bases and 0 bases respectively, with 7 bases between them. The CDR3 region has the DNA TGTGCCAGCAGCTTGGCCTTAAGCTCCTACAATGAGCAGTTCTTC. Amino acids: CASSLALSSYNEQFF.

This chain's CDR3 is CASSFPSTTNEKLFF. CDR3 sequence (DNA): TGTGCCAGCAGCTTCCCCAGTACAACTAATGAAAAACTGTTTTTT. The V call is TRBV7-9, the J call TRBJ1-4, with D unclear. The CDR3 sequence is 15 residues long. V dropped 3 bases and J dropped 0 bases, with 8 bases sitting between them. Germline loops: CDR1 SEHNR, CDR2 FQNEAQ (reference sequence).

The rearrangement joins TRBV10-3 to TRBJ1-1; a possible D gene is TRBD1 (6 bases). Trimming stripped 4 bases from V and 2 bases from J, with 14 bases between. Looked up from germline, CDR1 is ENHRY and CDR2 is SYGVKD. CDR3 size: 15 residues. The CDR3 loop is CAISGGQTKNTEAFF. For the CDR3, the DNA is TGTGCCATCAGTGGGGGGCAGACCAAAAACACTGAAGCTTTCTTT.

The chain carries TRBV18 and TRBJ1-2; D is unresolved. CDR1 and CDR2 (germline): KGHSH, LQKENI. Trimming pared 4 bases from V and 4 bases from J, leaving 10 bases between. The CDR3 consists of 13 residues. This chain's CDR3 is CASSQGNGYGYTF. In DNA form, the CDR3 reads TGTGCCAGCTCACAGGGTAATGGCTATGGCTACACCTTC.

This clone is classed as large. The rearrangement uses TRBV5-1 and TRBJ1-4; a weak D match, TRBD1 (6 bases). This CDR3 has 16 residues. V lost 3 bases, J lost 0 bases, and 12 bases lay in between. The V gene's germline CDR1 is SGHRS and CDR2 YFSETQ. The CDR3 nucleotides read TGCGCCAGCAGCTCTGGACAGCCCTCAACTAATGAAAAACTGTTTTTT. Translating it yields CASSSGQPSTNEKLFF. Complete variable domain (other parts from reference TRBV5-1 and TRBJ1-4): KAGVTQTPRYLIKTRGQQVTLSCSPISGHRSVSWYQQTPGQGLQFLFEYFSETQRNKGNFPGRFSGRQFSNSRSEMNVSTLELGDSALYLCASSSGQPSTNEKLFFGSGTQLSVL.

This clone is labeled medium-sized. The chain uses TRBV11-2 and TRBJ2-7, with D unclear. Germline V gene sequence: CDR1 SGHAT, CDR2 FQNNGV. V was trimmed by 5 bases and J by 0 bases, leaving 2 bases between them. This CDR3 comprises 11 residues. CDR3 loop: CASSNSYEQYF. The CDR3 DNA is TGTGCCAGCAGCAACTCCTACGAGCAGTACTTC.

V and J are TRBV7-8 and TRBJ2-7; D is perhaps TRBD1 (5 bases). The length of the CDR3 is 11 residues. V was clipped by 5 bases and J by 5 bases, with 7 bases between them. Germline V gene data show CDR1 as SGHVS and CDR2 as FQNEAQ. CDR3 in amino acids: CASSPGNEQYF. DNA for the CDR3: TGTGCCAGCAGCCCAGGGAACGAGCAGTACTTC.

V and J are TRBV7-2 and TRBJ2-3; 8 bases line up with TRBD2. V lost 5 bases, J lost 2 bases, and 9 bases stayed unmatched. The CDR3 sequence is 16 residues long. The V gene's germline CDR1 is SGHTA and CDR2 FQGNSA. CDR3 region: CASSPPGGAPTDTQYF. CDR3 DNA sequence: TGTGCCAGCAGCCCCCCGGGGGGGGCCCCCACAGATACGCAGTATTTT.

This clone was picked up one time. The chain uses TRBV19 and TRBJ2-6, with D maybe TRBD1 (5 bases). Germline assignment: CDR1 LNHDA and CDR2 SQIVND (reference sequence). The CDR3 is 15 amino acids. V lost 7 bases to trimming and J lost 2 bases, with 12 bases between them. The CDR3, as DNA: TGTGCCAGTAACCTAGACAGACCTGGGGCCAACGTCCTGACTTTC. It yields the protein CASNLDRPGANVLTF.

This rearrangement joins TRBV7-9 to TRBJ1-1; no definite D call. CDR1 is SEHNR, CDR2 FQNEAQ, per germline (reference sequence). The CDR3 length is 14 residues. V was clipped by 2 bases and J by 0 bases, with 7 bases between them. As DNA, the CDR3 is TGTGCCAGCAGCTTATCGACTCTGAACACTGAAGCTTTCTTT. Residues: CASSLSTLNTEAFF.

The V call is TRBV11-2, the J call TRBJ2-7; D not resolved. V dropped 4 bases and J dropped 2 bases, with 9 bases sitting between them. Germline assignment: CDR1 SGHAT and CDR2 FQNNGV. The CDR3 has 13 residues. CDR3 sequence reads: CASSSTLTYEQYF. CDR3 in DNA: TGTGCCAGCAGCTCGACACTGACCTACGAGCAGTACTTC. The complete variable domain, with remaining parts taken from reference TRBV11-2 and TRBJ2-7, reads EAGVAQSPRYKIIEKRQSVAFWCNPISGHATLYWYQQILGQGPKLLIQFQNNGVVDDSQLPKDRFSAERLKGVDSTLKIQPAKLEDSAVYLCASSSTLTYEQYFGPGTRLTVT.